A selection of T cell receptor beta chains follows, all from one sample in a study of Ad26.COV2.S vaccination and SARS-CoV-2 variants. Assay used: immunoSEQ multiplex PCR; TCRdb lists only in-frame clones, some missing. The top ten clones hold about 11% of a sample with around 340,000 clones, 86% of them seen once. Sequences were derived from peripheral blood, sampled in a trial of Ad26.COV2.S vaccine versus placebo. The source of these receptors is a person between 18 and 65 years old who received the Ad26.COV2.S COVID-19 vaccine or a placebo. Both conserved end residues are part of each CDR3. The D gene is left open where the match is weak. The size entry is marked missing in some rows and otherwise reads once, few, many or a size class.

J gene: TRBJ1-4; D gene: NA; V gene: TRBV4-2; clone size: NA; CDR3 protein: CASRAWAGEAEKLFF; CDR3 DNA: TGTGCCAGCAGAGCTTGGGCCGGGGAAGCTGAAAAACTGTTTTTT
J gene: TRBJ2-7; D gene: TRBD1; V gene: TRBV4-2; clone size: NA; CDR3 protein: CASSQETAGQGPYEQYF; CDR3 DNA: TGTGCCAGCAGCCAGGAGACTGCGGGACAGGGCCCCTACGAGCAGTACTTC
J gene: TRBJ2-7; D gene: TRBD1; V gene: TRBV7-2; clone size: once; CDR3 protein: CASSWGTALSYEQYF; CDR3 DNA: TGTGCCAGCAGCTGGGGGACAGCCCTCTCCTACGAGCAGTACTTC
J gene: TRBJ2-5; D gene: TRBD2; V gene: TRBV5-1; clone size: NA; CDR3 protein: CASSEESIAGRETQYF; CDR3 DNA: TGCGCCAGCAGCGAGGAGTCGATAGCGGGGCGAGAGACCCAGTACTTC
J gene: TRBJ2-3; D gene: TRBD2; V gene: TRBV4-1; clone size: NA; CDR3 protein: CASSPLLTSGNRDTQYF; CDR3 DNA: TGCGCCAGCAGCCCGCTCCTCACTAGCGGGAATCGAGATACGCAGTATTTT
J gene: TRBJ1-1; D gene: NA; V gene: TRBV20-1; clone size: NA; CDR3 protein: CSASIRGGRNTEAFF; CDR3 DNA: TGCAGTGCTAGTATTCGGGGTGGGAGGAACACTGAAGCTTTCTTT
J gene: TRBJ2-5; D gene: NA; V gene: TRBV24-1; clone size: NA; CDR3 protein: CATSDSRSQETQYF; CDR3 DNA: TGTGCCACCAGTGATTCAAGGAGCCAAGAGACCCAGTACTTC
J gene: TRBJ2-3; D gene: NA; V gene: TRBV14; clone size: NA; CDR3 protein: CASSPPNTDTQYF; CDR3 DNA: TGTGCCAGCAGCCCGCCCAACACAGATACGCAGTATTTT
J gene: TRBJ1-1; D gene: NA; V gene: TRBV13; clone size: once; CDR3 protein: CASSLKAGFTNTEAFF; CDR3 DNA: TGTGCCAGCAGCTTAAAGGCCGGGTTTACGAACACTGAAGCTTTCTTT
J gene: TRBJ2-3; D gene: TRBD2; V gene: TRBV4-3; clone size: NA; CDR3 protein: CASSQDRGLGITDTQYF; CDR3 DNA: TGCGCCAGCAGCCAAGATCGGGGACTAGGGATCACAGATACGCAGTATTTT
J gene: TRBJ1-4; D gene: NA; V gene: TRBV18; clone size: NA; CDR3 protein: CASSPQPATNEKLFF; CDR3 DNA: TGTGCCAGCTCACCACAGCCAGCAACTAATGAAAAACTGTTTTTT
J gene: TRBJ1-5; D gene: NA; V gene: TRBV30; clone size: NA; CDR3 protein: CAWGEIQGNQPQHF; CDR3 DNA: TGTGCCTGGGGGGAAATTCAGGGCAATCAGCCCCAGCATTTT
J gene: TRBJ1-5; D gene: TRBD1; V gene: TRBV6-5; clone size: NA; CDR3 protein: CASSYSGTGGNQPQHF; CDR3 DNA: TGTGCCAGCAGTTACTCCGGGACAGGAGGGAATCAGCCCCAGCATTTT
J gene: TRBJ2-1; D gene: NA; V gene: TRBV7-2; clone size: NA; CDR3 protein: CASSLNGNIGFNEQFF; CDR3 DNA: TGTGCCAGCAGCTTAAACGGGAACATTGGCTTCAATGAGCAGTTCTTC
J gene: TRBJ2-1; D gene: TRBD2; V gene: TRBV27; clone size: NA; CDR3 protein: CASSRNTGLAGYEQFF; CDR3 DNA: TGTGCCAGCAGTCGGAACACGGGACTAGCGGGATATGAGCAGTTCTTC
J gene: TRBJ2-7; D gene: TRBD2; V gene: TRBV5-6; clone size: NA; CDR3 protein: CASSLVAGIPREQYF; CDR3 DNA: TGTGCCAGCAGCTTGGTAGCGGGGATCCCTCGCGAGCAGTACTTC
J gene: TRBJ2-5; D gene: TRBD1; V gene: TRBV3-1/TRBV3-2; clone size: NA; CDR3 protein: CASSRTTRTGETQYF; CDR3 DNA: TGTGCCAGCAGCCGAACAACCCGGACAGGGGAGACCCAGTACTTC
J gene: TRBJ2-5; D gene: TRBD1; V gene: TRBV6-2/TRBV6-3; clone size: NA; CDR3 protein: CASSSWTGQETQYF; CDR3 DNA: TGTGCCAGCAGTTCCTGGACAGGGCAAGAGACCCAGTACTTC
J gene: TRBJ1-1; D gene: NA; V gene: TRBV5-1; clone size: NA; CDR3 protein: CASSIESVNTEAFF; CDR3 DNA: TGCGCCAGCAGTATTGAGTCGGTGAACACTGAAGCTTTCTTT
J gene: TRBJ1-1; D gene: NA; V gene: TRBV6-2/TRBV6-3; clone size: few; CDR3 protein: CASSTRQVNTEAFF; CDR3 DNA: TGTGCCAGCAGTACTAGACAGGTGAACACTGAAGCTTTCTTT
J gene: TRBJ1-5; D gene: NA; V gene: TRBV6-2/TRBV6-3; clone size: NA; CDR3 protein: CASSTDESTQPQHF; CDR3 DNA: TGTGCCAGCAGCACGGACGAAAGCACTCAGCCCCAGCATTTT
J gene: TRBJ2-7; D gene: NA; V gene: TRBV11-2; clone size: many; CDR3 protein: CASSSQGGEQYF; CDR3 DNA: TGTGCCAGCAGCTCTCAGGGGGGCGAGCAGTACTTC
J gene: TRBJ2-1; D gene: NA; V gene: TRBV6-5; clone size: NA; CDR3 protein: CASSPGDEQFF; CDR3 DNA: TGTGCCAGCAGCCCGGGAGACGAGCAGTTCTTC
J gene: TRBJ2-7; D gene: TRBD2; V gene: TRBV4-3; clone size: few; CDR3 protein: CASSQVLAGASEQYF; CDR3 DNA: TGCGCCAGCAGCCAAGTACTAGCGGGAGCCTCCGAGCAGTACTTC
J gene: TRBJ1-2; D gene: NA; V gene: TRBV29-1; clone size: NA; CDR3 protein: CSVEYPNSYGYTF; CDR3 DNA: TGCAGCGTTGAATACCCAAACTCCTATGGCTACACCTTC
J gene: TRBJ1-1; D gene: TRBD1; V gene: TRBV19; clone size: many; CDR3 protein: CASSPSPGQRLGTEAFF; CDR3 DNA: TGTGCCAGTAGTCCCTCGCCGGGACAGAGATTGGGGACTGAAGCTTTCTTT
J gene: TRBJ2-5; D gene: NA; V gene: TRBV11-3; clone size: few; CDR3 protein: CASSKNSQETQYF; CDR3 DNA: TGTGCCAGCAGCAAGAACAGCCAAGAGACCCAGTACTTC